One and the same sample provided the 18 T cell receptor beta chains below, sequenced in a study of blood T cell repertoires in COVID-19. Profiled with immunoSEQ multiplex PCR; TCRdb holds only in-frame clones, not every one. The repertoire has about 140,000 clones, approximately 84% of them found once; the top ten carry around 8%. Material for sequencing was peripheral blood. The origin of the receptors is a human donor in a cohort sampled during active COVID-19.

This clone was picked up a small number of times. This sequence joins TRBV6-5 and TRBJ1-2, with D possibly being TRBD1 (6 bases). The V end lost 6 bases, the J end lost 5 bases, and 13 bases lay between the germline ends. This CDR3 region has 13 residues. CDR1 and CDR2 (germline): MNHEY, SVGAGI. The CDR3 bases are TGTGCCAGCAGCTTAGGACAGCAGTATGGCTACACCTTC. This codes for CASSLGQQYGYTF.

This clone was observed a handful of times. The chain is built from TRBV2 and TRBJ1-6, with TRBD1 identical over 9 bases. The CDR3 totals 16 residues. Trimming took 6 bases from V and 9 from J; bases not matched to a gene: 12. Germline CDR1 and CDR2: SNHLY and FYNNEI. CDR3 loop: CASRTTGTGSGSPLHF. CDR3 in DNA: TGTGCCAGCAGGACGACCGGGACAGGGAGCGGTTCACCCCTCCACTTT.

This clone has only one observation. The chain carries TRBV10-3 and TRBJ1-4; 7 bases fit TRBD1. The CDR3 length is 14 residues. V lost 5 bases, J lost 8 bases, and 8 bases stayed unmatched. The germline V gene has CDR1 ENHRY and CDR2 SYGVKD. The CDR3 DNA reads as TGTGCCATCAGTAAGCAGGGGGGAAGAGAAAAACTGTTTTTT. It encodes CAISKQGGREKLFF.

The CDR3 spells CASSVLSETQYF. The CDR3, as DNA: TGTGCCAGCAGTGTACTTTCGGAGACCCAGTACTTC. This rearrangement joins TRBV2 to TRBJ2-5; D ambiguous. Germline CDR1 is SNHLY and CDR2 is FYNNEI. The CDR3 sequence is 12 residues long. V was cut by 4 bases and J by 5 bases, with 8 bases left in between. Based on the CDR3 plus reference TRBV2 and TRBJ2-5, the full variable domain is EPEVTQTPSHQVTQMGQEVILRCVPISNHLYFYWYRQILGQKVEFLVSFYNNEISEKSEIFDDQFSVERPDGSNFTLKIRSTKLEDSAMYFCASSVLSETQYFGPGTRLLVL.

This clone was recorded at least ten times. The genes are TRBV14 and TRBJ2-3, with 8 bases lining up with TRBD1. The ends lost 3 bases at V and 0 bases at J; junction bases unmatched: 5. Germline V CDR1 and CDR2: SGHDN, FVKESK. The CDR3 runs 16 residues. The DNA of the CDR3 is TGTGCCAGCAGCCAGGGTAGACAGGGGAGCACAGATACGCAGTATTTT. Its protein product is CASSQGRQGSTDTQYF.

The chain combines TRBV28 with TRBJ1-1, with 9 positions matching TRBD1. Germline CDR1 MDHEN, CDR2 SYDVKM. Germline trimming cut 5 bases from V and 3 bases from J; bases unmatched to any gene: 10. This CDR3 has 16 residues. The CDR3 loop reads CASSRYTGGGYTEAFF. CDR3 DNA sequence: TGTGCCAGCAGTCGATACACAGGGGGCGGGTACACTGAAGCTTTCTTT.

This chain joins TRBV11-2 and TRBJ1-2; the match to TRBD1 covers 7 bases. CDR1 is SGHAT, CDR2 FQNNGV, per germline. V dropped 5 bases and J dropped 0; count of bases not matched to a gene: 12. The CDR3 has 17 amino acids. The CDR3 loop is CASSMKRDSKANYGYTF. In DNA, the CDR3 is TGTGCCAGCAGCATGAAAAGGGACAGCAAAGCTAACTATGGCTACACCTTC.

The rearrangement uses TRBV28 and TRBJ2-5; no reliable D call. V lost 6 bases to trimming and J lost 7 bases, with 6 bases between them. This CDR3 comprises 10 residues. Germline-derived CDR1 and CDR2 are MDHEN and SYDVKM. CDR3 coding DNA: TGTGCCAGCAGCGGAGTGACCCAGTACTTC. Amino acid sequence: CASSGVTQYF.

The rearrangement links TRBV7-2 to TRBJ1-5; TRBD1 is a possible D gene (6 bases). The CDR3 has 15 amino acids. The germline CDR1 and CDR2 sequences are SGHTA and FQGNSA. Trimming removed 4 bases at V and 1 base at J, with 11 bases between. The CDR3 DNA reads TGTGCCAGCAGCTACAGGGATATAAGCAATCAGCCCCAGCATTTT. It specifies CASSYRDISNQPQHF.

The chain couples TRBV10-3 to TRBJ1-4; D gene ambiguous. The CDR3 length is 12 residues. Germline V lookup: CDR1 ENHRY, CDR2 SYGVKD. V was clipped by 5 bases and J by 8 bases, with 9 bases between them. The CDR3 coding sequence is TGTGCCATCAGTCCCGGGTTCGAAAAACTGTTTTTT. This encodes CAISPGFEKLFF.

The CDR3 DNA reads TGTGCTAGTGGTTTGGGCACAAGTAATTCACCCCTCCACTTT. Residues: CASGLGTSNSPLHF. The chain employs TRBV12-5 and TRBJ1-6; D is undetermined. From germline, CDR1 is LGHNT and CDR2 FRNRAP. V gave up 1 base and J gave up 6 bases, with 7 bases separating them. The CDR3 loop spans 14 amino acids. The full variable domain, its missing parts supplied by reference TRBV12-5 and TRBJ1-6, is DARVTQTPRHKVTEMGQEVTMRCQPILGHNTVFWYRQTMMQGLELLAYFRNRAPLDDSGMPKDRFSAEMPDATLATLKIQPSEPRDSAVYFCASGLGTSNSPLHFGNGTRLTVT.

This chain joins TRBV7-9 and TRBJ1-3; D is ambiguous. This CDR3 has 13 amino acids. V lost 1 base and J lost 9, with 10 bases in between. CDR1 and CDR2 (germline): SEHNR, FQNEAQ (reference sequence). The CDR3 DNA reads TGTGCCAGCAGCTTAGGTGCTTCGGGCACCATATATTTT. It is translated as CASSLGASGTIYF.

The CDR3 DNA is TGTGCCAGCCCCACTGGGTTAGGGGGTCGGGCCACCGGGGAGCTGTTTTTT. Protein: CASPTGLGGRATGELFF. The rearrangement joins TRBV11-2 to TRBJ2-2; the D gene is possibly TRBD1 (6 bases). In germline, CDR1 is SGHAT, CDR2 FQNNGV. The CDR3 is 17 amino acids. The V end lost 8 bases, the J end lost 4 bases, and 23 bases lay between the germline ends.

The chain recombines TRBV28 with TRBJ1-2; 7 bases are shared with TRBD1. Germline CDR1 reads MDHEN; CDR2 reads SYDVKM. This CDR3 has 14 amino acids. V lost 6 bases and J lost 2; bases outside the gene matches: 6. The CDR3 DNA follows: TGTGCCAGCAGCCGAGGGGGCTGGAACTATGGCTACACCTTC. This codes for CASSRGGWNYGYTF.

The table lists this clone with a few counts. This CDR3 is CASSSPRLAGHNEQFF. The DNA for the CDR3 is TGTGCCAGCAGCTCGCCTAGGTTGGCGGGGCACAATGAGCAGTTCTTC. V usage is TRBV7-6 and J usage is TRBJ2-1; D might be TRBD2 (6 bases). In germline, CDR1 is SGHVS, CDR2 FNYEAQ. This CDR3 spans 16 amino acids. V was trimmed by 4 bases and J by 5 bases, leaving 18 bases between them.

CDR3 sequence (DNA): TGTGCCAGCAGTTTATCCAGCGGGGTCGGGACCGGGGAGCTGTTTTTT. The encoded protein is CASSLSSGVGTGELFF. The chain joins TRBV27 to TRBJ2-2; TRBD2 matches at 7 bases. Germline CDR1 and CDR2: MNHEY and SMNVEV (reference sequence). J lost 5 bases, V lost 0 bases, and 6 bases had no gene match. This CDR3 has 16 amino acids.

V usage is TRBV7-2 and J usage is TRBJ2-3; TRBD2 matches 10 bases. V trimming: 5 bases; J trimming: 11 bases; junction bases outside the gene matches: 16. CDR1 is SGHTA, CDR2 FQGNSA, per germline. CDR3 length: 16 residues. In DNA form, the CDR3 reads TGTGCCAGCAGCCCTAGGGCTAGCGGGGGACCCATGGGGCAGTATTTT. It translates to CASSPRASGGPMGQYF.

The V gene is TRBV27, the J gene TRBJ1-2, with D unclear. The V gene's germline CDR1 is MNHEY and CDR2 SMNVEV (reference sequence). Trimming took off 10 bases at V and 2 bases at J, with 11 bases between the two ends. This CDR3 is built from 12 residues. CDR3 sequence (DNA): TGTGCCACAATGACTGGGAACTATGGCTACACCTTC. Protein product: CATMTGNYGYTF.